This T cell receptor (beta chain) was sequenced in a study of cytomegalovirus exposure and HLA in healthy donors. Study as a whole: Falling in the Caucasian-associated ancestry cluster were about 80% of some 400 genotyped donors. Whole-study findings and limits: What TCR beta sequences reportedly achieved was accurate prediction of HLA-A and HLA-B alleles in most subjects. The presence/absence work took it that sequencing depth was about the same across donors. In a later analysis, across HLA loci, associated TCR counts were highest for DRB1, lowest for HLA-C.

Regarding this clone: The antigen remains undetermined.

From germline, CDR1 is SGHTA and CDR2 FQGNSA. Trimming stripped 5 bases from V and 0 bases from J, with 14 bases between. This CDR3 is 16 amino acids long. The PCR ran on 60 Vbeta and 13 Jbeta primers. TCRdb keeps only in-frame clones here, not all; method: immunoSEQ multiplex PCR. The sample records about 100,000 clones, roughly 80% being singletons. The V gene is TRBV7-2, the J gene TRBJ2-1; D may be TRBD1 (6 bases). The sequencing input was PBMCs. This TCR was recovered from a man in his forties in good health and CMV-seronegative. The CDR3 sequence: CASSTGTTNSYNEQFF. CDR3 DNA sequence: TGTGCCAGCAGCACAGGGACCACCAACTCCTACAATGAGCAGTTCTTC. Based on the CDR3 plus reference TRBV7-2 and TRBJ2-1, the full variable domain is GAGVSQSPSNKVTEKGKDVELRCDPISGHTALYWYRQSLGQGLEFLIYFQGNSAPDKSGLPSDRFSAERTGGSVSTLTIQRTQQEDSAVYLCASSTGTTNSYNEQFFGPGTRLTVL.